Each of the 27 T cell receptor beta chains below was sequenced from the same sample in a study of blood T cell repertoires in COVID-19. Profiling relied on immunoSEQ multiplex PCR, and the TCRdb table lists in-frame clones only, not all of them. Among approximately 97,000 clones listed, about 88% were seen once. Specimen: peripheral blood. The source is a woman aged 80 or over with acute or convalescent COVID-19.

The rearrangement uses TRBV24-1 and TRBJ2-3; possible D gene TRBD1, 7 bases. The CDR3 is 15 amino acids. The germline gives CDR1 KGHDR, CDR2 SFDVKD. Trimming removed 5 bases at V and 2 bases at J, with 13 bases between. In nucleotides, the CDR3 is TGTGCCACCAGTGTCAGGGGGGCAAACACAGATACGCAGTATTTT. It specifies CATSVRGANTDTQYF.

The chain uses TRBV25-1 and TRBJ2-3; 12 nucleotides align to TRBD1. Germline-derived CDR1 and CDR2 are MGHDK and SYGVNS. Trimming took 4 bases from V and 4 from J; bases not matched to a gene: 9. The length of the CDR3 is 17 residues. The CDR3 DNA follows: TGTGCCAGCAGTGCGCTACCGGGACAGGGGGCGGCAGATACGCAGTATTTT. This sequence encodes CASSALPGQGAADTQYF.

This clone was picked up one time. The DNA for the CDR3 is TGTGCCAGCAGCCCGGACAGGTTGATCGGCTACACCTTC. Encoded protein: CASSPDRLIGYTF. This rearrangement joins TRBV11-1 to TRBJ1-2, with 7 nucleotides matching TRBD1. Germline CDR1 and CDR2: SGHAT and FQDESV (reference sequence). After removal of 5 bases from V and 8 bases from J, the junction contained 8 bases not matched to a gene. CDR3 length: 13 residues.

The genes are TRBV12-3 or TRBV12-4 and TRBJ1-1; 8 bases agree with TRBD1. The J segment lost 9 bases and the V segment lost 0 bases, leaving 3 bases of the junction unmatched. This CDR3 comprises 13 residues. CDR3 coding DNA: TGTGCCAGCAGTTTAGCCGGGACAGGCCAAGCTTTCTTT. Amino acids: CASSLAGTGQAFF.

The chain joins TRBV25-1 to TRBJ1-5, with TRBD1 identical over 8 bases. Trimming took 4 bases from V and 5 from J; bases not matched to a gene: 1. This CDR3 comprises 13 residues. Per the germline V gene, CDR1 is MGHDK and CDR2 is SYGVNS. CDR3 coding DNA: TGTGCCAGCAGTGCACAGGGGGATCAGCCCCAGCATTTT. This codes for CASSAQGDQPQHF.

This clone has a single count. The genes are TRBV3-1 (or the pseudogene TRBV3-2) and TRBJ2-3, with 7 bases matching TRBD1. The length of the CDR3 is 15 residues. V trimming: 1 base; J trimming: 2 bases; junction bases outside the gene matches: 3. Germline V lookup: CDR1 LGHDT, CDR2 YNNKEL (reference sequence). The CDR3 is CASSQGTGLTDTQYF. CDR3 nucleotides: TGTGCCAGCAGCCAAGGGACAGGCCTCACAGATACGCAGTATTTT.

This clone was detected only once. The V and J genes are TRBV15 and TRBJ1-3, with TRBD1 as a possible D gene (5 bases). This CDR3 region has 15 residues. Germline V gene data show CDR1 as LNHNV and CDR2 as YYDKDF (reference sequence). V gave up 11 bases and J gave up 0 bases, with 17 bases separating them. The CDR3 DNA is TGTGCCGTACAGGCGGAGCTCCTCTCTGGAAACACCATATATTTT. This sequence encodes CAVQAELLSGNTIYF.

The genes are TRBV7-2 and TRBJ1-2, with D tentatively TRBD1 (6 bases). Germline CDR1 and CDR2: SGHTA and FQGNSA. Trimming left V 1 base short and J 3 bases short, with 12 bases between. CDR3 length: 15 residues. The CDR3: CASSLVGSGDYGYTF. In DNA form, the CDR3 reads TGTGCCAGCAGCTTAGTCGGTTCAGGGGACTATGGCTACACCTTC. Full variable domain (rest looked up from reference TRBV7-2 and TRBJ1-2): GAGVSQSPSNKVTEKGKDVELRCDPISGHTALYWYRQSLGQGLEFLIYFQGNSAPDKSGLPSDRFSAERTGGSVSTLTIQRTQQEDSAVYLCASSLVGSGDYGYTFGSGTRLTVV.

The gene calls are TRBV11-3 and TRBJ2-5; TRBD2 might be the D (5 bases). The CDR3 consists of 14 residues. V gave up 3 bases and J gave up 3 bases, with 11 bases separating them. Germline values: CDR1 SGHNT, CDR2 YENEEA. The DNA of the CDR3 is TGTGCCAGCAGCTTGACGCCGGGAAAAGAGACCCAGTACTTC. This gives the protein CASSLTPGKETQYF.

The gene calls are TRBV7-2 and TRBJ2-2; 7 bases align to TRBD1. V lost 5 bases and J lost 6; bases outside the gene matches: 9. Germline V gives CDR1 SGHTA, CDR2 FQGNSA. This CDR3 has 15 amino acids. DNA of the CDR3: TGTGCCAGCAGCGAGACAGGGTTCATTTCCGGGGAGCTGTTTTTT. Its translation is CASSETGFISGELFF.

J is TRBJ2-7 and V is TRBV5-1, with TRBD1 matching over 7 bases. The CDR3 has 14 amino acids. Germline assignment: CDR1 SGHRS and CDR2 YFSETQ. J gave up 4 bases and V 0 bases, and 4 bases lay outside the gene matches. The CDR3 region is CASSLAGQLYEQYF. The CDR3 nucleotides read TGCGCCAGCAGCTTGGCGGGACAGCTATACGAGCAGTACTTC.

The chain couples TRBV5-1 to TRBJ1-5, with D perhaps matching TRBD1 (5 bases). CDR3 size: 15 residues. Trimming pared 4 bases from V and 0 bases from J, leaving 11 bases between. The germline gives CDR1 SGHRS, CDR2 YFSETQ. CDR3 DNA: TGCGCCAGCAGCCAGGAAGGGGTTAGCAATCAGCCCCAGCATTTT. This translates into CASSQEGVSNQPQHF.

This sequence joins TRBV4-1 and TRBJ2-2, with no clear D. CDR1 MGHRA and CDR2 YSYEKL come from the germline V gene. The CDR3 loop spans 13 amino acids. V was pared by 0 bases and J by 5 bases, with 4 bases between. The CDR3 DNA reads TGCGCCAGCAGCCAAGATAGTACCGGGGAGCTGTTTTTT. It is translated as CASSQDSTGELFF.

The V call is TRBV5-1, the J call TRBJ2-7, with a weak D call TRBD2 (6 bases). The CDR3 consists of 16 residues. V dropped 1 base and J dropped 3 bases, with 17 bases sitting between them. Germline assignment: CDR1 SGHRS and CDR2 YFSETQ. CDR3 region: CASSLWDLASSYEQYF. In nucleotides, the CDR3 is TGCGCCAGCAGCTTGTGGGACTTAGCAAGTAGCTACGAGCAGTACTTC. Based on the CDR3 plus reference TRBV5-1 and TRBJ2-7, the full variable domain is KAGVTQTPRYLIKTRGQQVTLSCSPISGHRSVSWYQQTPGQGLQFLFEYFSETQRNKGNFPGRFSGRQFSNSRSEMNVSTLELGDSALYLCASSLWDLASSYEQYFGPGTRLTVT.

The chain recombines TRBV10-3 with TRBJ1-2; possibly TRBD1 for D (5 bases). The V and J ends lost 4 bases and 0 bases respectively, with 15 bases between them. The CDR3 is 16 residues long. Germline V gives CDR1 ENHRY, CDR2 SYGVKD. CDR3 nucleotides: TGTGCCATCAGTGGGTCTCGGGGGACCTCTAACTATGGCTACACCTTC. Translating it yields CAISGSRGTSNYGYTF.

The chain joins TRBV7-6 to TRBJ2-7; 12 bases are shared with TRBD1. Per germline, CDR1 SGHVS and CDR2 FNYEAQ. V lost 0 bases, J lost 6 bases, and 6 bases stayed unmatched. The CDR3 consists of 16 residues. CDR3 protein: CASSLAMGQGALEQYF. For the CDR3, the DNA is TGTGCCAGCAGCTTAGCGATGGGACAGGGGGCCCTCGAGCAGTACTTC.

V and J are TRBV7-2 and TRBJ1-1, with D tentatively TRBD1 (6 bases). The CDR3 has 15 amino acids. Germline CDR1 SGHTA, CDR2 FQGNSA. Trimming removed 5 bases from V and 1 base from J, with 14 bases in between. The CDR3 is CASSPRTAQNTEAFF. CDR3 DNA sequence: TGTGCCAGCAGCCCTAGGACAGCTCAGAACACTGAAGCTTTCTTT.

The V and J genes are TRBV7-2 and TRBJ2-7; 10 nucleotides match TRBD1. The CDR3 totals 15 residues. CDR1 is SGHTA, CDR2 FQGNSA, per germline. V dropped 6 bases and J dropped 1; count of bases not matched to a gene: 6. The CDR3 DNA reads as TGTGCCAGCAGACAGGGACAGGGGATTTCCTACGAGCAGTACTTC. Its protein product is CASRQGQGISYEQYF.

The V gene is TRBV19, the J gene TRBJ1-4; maybe TRBD1 (5 bases). CDR3 size: 14 residues. Germline V gives CDR1 LNHDA, CDR2 SQIVND (reference sequence). V shed 3 bases and J shed 7 bases, with 12 bases lying between them. The CDR3, as DNA: TGTGCCAGTAGTATGACCAGGGTAACTGAAAAACTGTTTTTT. Translating gives CASSMTRVTEKLFF.

The gene calls are TRBV5-1 and TRBJ2-2; a possible D gene is TRBD2 (7 bases). Germline lookup yields CDR1 SGHRS and CDR2 YFSETQ. Between the trimmed V and J ends, which lost 0 bases and 2 bases, there was a span of 11 bases. The length of the CDR3 is 16 residues. Here the CDR3 DNA reads TGCGCCAGCAGCTTGGTGGGGGGGCGCAACACCGGGGAGCTGTTTTTT. Translating gives CASSLVGGRNTGELFF. Full variable domain (missing parts from reference TRBV5-1 and TRBJ2-2): KAGVTQTPRYLIKTRGQQVTLSCSPISGHRSVSWYQQTPGQGLQFLFEYFSETQRNKGNFPGRFSGRQFSNSRSEMNVSTLELGDSALYLCASSLVGGRNTGELFFGEGSRLTVL.

The CDR3 nucleotides are TGCGCCAGCAGCTTCGACAGGAGTCCGATCTTCCAAGAGACCCAGTACTTC. It encodes CASSFDRSPIFQETQYF. This chain joins TRBV5-1 and TRBJ2-5, with D possibly TRBD1 on 6 matching bases. The germline gives CDR1 SGHRS, CDR2 YFSETQ. Trimming left V 2 bases short and J 1 base short, with 18 bases between. The CDR3 has 17 residues.

The chain uses TRBV18 and TRBJ1-2, with 9 bases lining up with TRBD1. CDR1 is KGHSH and CDR2 is LQKENI in the germline V gene. The CDR3 covers 14 residues. V shed 3 bases and J 6 bases; nucleotides not matched to a gene: 5. The CDR3 nucleotides read TGTGCCAGCTCACCGGGGGACAGGGCTGATGGCTACACCTTC. As protein: CASSPGDRADGYTF.

This chain joins TRBV28 and TRBJ1-1, with D perhaps TRBD1 (5 bases). Germline CDR1 is MDHEN and CDR2 is SYDVKM. The V gene lost 6 bases and the J gene lost 4 bases, with 6 bases spanning the gap. There are 11 residues in the CDR3. The chain's CDR3 is CASRGGTEAFF. In DNA, the CDR3 is TGTGCCAGCAGGGGGGGCACTGAAGCTTTCTTT. Based on the CDR3 plus reference TRBV28 and TRBJ1-1, the full variable domain is DVKVTQSSRYLVKRTGEKVFLECVQDMDHENMFWYRQDPGLGLRLIYFSYDVKMKEKGDIPEGYSVSREKKERFSLILESASTNQTSMYLCASRGGTEAFFGQGTRLTVV.

This clone was counted only a few times. This rearrangement joins TRBV4-1 to TRBJ1-1, with no clear D. V was pared by 2 bases and J by 6 bases, with 10 bases between. This CDR3 comprises 13 residues. Looked up from germline, CDR1 is MGHRA and CDR2 is YSYEKL. CDR3 amino acids: CASSQWPPAEAFF. The CDR3 region has the DNA TGCGCCAGCAGCCAATGGCCCCCTGCTGAAGCTTTCTTT.

The chain joins TRBV2 to TRBJ1-2; D is unclear. V was shortened by 3 bases and J by 3 bases, with 14 bases between the two germline ends. The CDR3 length is 15 residues. Germline lookup yields CDR1 SNHLY and CDR2 FYNNEI. CDR3 sequence: CASSEGAGIDYGYTF. DNA of the CDR3: TGTGCCAGCAGTGAGGGAGCTGGAATCGACTATGGCTACACCTTC.

V and J are TRBV7-6 and TRBJ2-7, with 11 bases identical to TRBD1. Per the germline V gene, CDR1 is SGHVS and CDR2 is FNYEAQ. This CDR3 has 15 amino acids. The ends lost 5 bases at V and 4 bases at J; junction bases unmatched: 7. The CDR3 protein is CASSTGQGASYEQYF. The CDR3 DNA sequence: TGTGCCAGCAGCACTGGACAGGGGGCGTCATACGAGCAGTACTTC.

The rearrangement links TRBV7-9 to TRBJ2-2, with a tentative D call TRBD1 (6 bases). V lost 4 bases to trimming and J lost 6 bases, with 12 bases between them. CDR3 length equals 14 residues. CDR1 SEHNR and CDR2 FQNEAQ come from the germline V gene (reference sequence). The CDR3 DNA follows: TGTGCCAGCAGCTCGAACAGGGATGCCGGGGAGCTGTTTTTT. Translated: CASSSNRDAGELFF.